This T cell receptor beta chain was captured by sequencing in a study of blood T cell repertoires in COVID-19. For the study at large: Spain, Italy and the United States supplied samples that represented acute and convalescent COVID-19. T cells, B-cell-depleted T cells, or PBMCs provided the cDNA or gDNA that served as material.

The CDR3 has 19 residues. Germline V gives CDR1 LGHDT, CDR2 YNNKEL (reference sequence). Trimming at V came to 0 bases and at J to 5 bases, leaving 13 bases not matched to a gene. This clone was detected only once. In the authors' methods: Amplifying reference gene primers gave estimates of nucleated cell counts. Measured with immunoSEQ multiplex PCR; TCRdb has only the in-frame clones, and not every one. V and J calls plus clone size are reproduced from that table; the DNA served to infer D and trimming. The sample holds 100,000 to 150,000 clones; approximately 81% are singletons and the top ten take roughly 5.5%.

The TCR sequence derives from a man in his 60s with acute or convalescent COVID-19. The chain carries TRBV3-1 (or the pseudogene TRBV3-2) and TRBJ2-2; 9 positions match TRBD2. Sequencing was done on a sample of peripheral blood. The CDR3 DNA follows: TGTGCCAGCAGCCAAGATCCCCGGCACGCGAGCGGGGGGACCGGGGAGCTGTTTTTT. Translation gives CASSQDPRHASGGTGELFF.